Shown below are 3 T cell receptor beta chains from a single sample sequenced in a study of OX40 agonist ivuxolimab in advanced cancers. Assay: immunoSEQ multiplex PCR; the TCRdb copy retains only in-frame clones and omits some. The sample includes more than 65,000 clones, more than 70% of them seen just once. The sequencing here drew on CD4+ or CD8+ T cells sorted from blood, taken in a trial of the OX40 agonist ivuxolimab. Receptors originate from an adult with an advanced solid tumor such as melanoma, head and neck, liver or kidney cancer.

The chain carries TRBV4-2 and TRBJ2-1; D remains unclear. The CDR3 loop spans 17 amino acids. V lost 0 bases and J lost 5, with 17 bases in between. Germline CDR1 is LGHNA and CDR2 is YNFKEQ. The CDR3 loop reads CASSQDFPRVSDNEQFF. The CDR3, as DNA: TGTGCCAGCAGCCAAGATTTTCCCCGGGTGTCGGACAATGAGCAGTTCTTC.

The chain recombines TRBV7-8 with TRBJ2-3, with D possibly being TRBD1 or TRBD2 (6 bases each). V dropped 5 bases and J dropped 6 bases, with 18 bases sitting between them. From germline, CDR1 is SGHVS and CDR2 FQNEAQ. The CDR3 is made up of 15 amino acids. The CDR3 spells CASSQGGGEGDTQYF. The CDR3 coding sequence is TGTGCCAGCAGCCAAGGGGGAGGTGAGGGGGATACGCAGTATTTT.

The chain employs TRBV29-1 and TRBJ1-1, with 10 bases aligning to TRBD1. The CDR3 runs 13 residues. Losses at the gene ends were 7 bases for V and 5 bases for J; bases not matched to a gene: 7. Per germline, CDR1 SQVTM and CDR2 ANQGSEA. CDR3 region: CSGRQGAGTEAFF. CDR3 nucleotide sequence: TGCAGCGGGCGACAGGGGGCGGGTACTGAAGCTTTCTTT.